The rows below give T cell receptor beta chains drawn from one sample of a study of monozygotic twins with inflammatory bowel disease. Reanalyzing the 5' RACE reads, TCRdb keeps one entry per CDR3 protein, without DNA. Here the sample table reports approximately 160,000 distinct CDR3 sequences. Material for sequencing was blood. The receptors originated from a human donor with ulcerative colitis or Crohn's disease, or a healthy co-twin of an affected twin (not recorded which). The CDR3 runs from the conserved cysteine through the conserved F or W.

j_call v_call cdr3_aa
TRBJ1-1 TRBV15 CATSRDRNRRAEAFF
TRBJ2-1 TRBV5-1 CASSQVDSEQFF
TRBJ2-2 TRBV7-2 CASSPDPTNTGELFF
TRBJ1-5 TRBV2 CASSRQGNQPQHF
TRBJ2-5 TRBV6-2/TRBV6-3 CASSYPRDQETQYF
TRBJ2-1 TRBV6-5 CASSYPGLAGVNEQFF
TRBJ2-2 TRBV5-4 CASSLFFRGGTGELFF
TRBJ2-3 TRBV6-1 CASSESLNKFSDTQYF
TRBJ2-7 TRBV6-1 CASTNRGLYEQYF
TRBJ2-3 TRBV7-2 CASSSLAASTDTQYF
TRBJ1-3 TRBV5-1 CASSLTAASGNTIYF
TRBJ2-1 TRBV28 CASSLPWDSSYNEQFF
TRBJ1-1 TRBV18 CASSPTDRPEAFF
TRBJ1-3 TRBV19 CASSPWTGGKGNTIYF
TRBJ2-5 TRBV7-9 CASSLVFRGTWETQYF
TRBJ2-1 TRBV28 CASSLLGAGIEANTFF
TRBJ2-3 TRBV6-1 CASSEGLAGGRDTDTQYF
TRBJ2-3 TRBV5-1 CACSLSWADTQYF
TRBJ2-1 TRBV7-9 CASSLEGLSSYNEQFF
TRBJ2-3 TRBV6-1 CASTHTSGRLDTQYF
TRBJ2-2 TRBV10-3 CAIRDDRVANTGELFF
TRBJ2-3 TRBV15 CATSRDGRITDTQYF
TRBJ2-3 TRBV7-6 CASSFLTGSTDTQYF
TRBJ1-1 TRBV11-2 CASSPGTANTEAFF
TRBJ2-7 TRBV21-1 CASSKGTSYEQYF
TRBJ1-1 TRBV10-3 CAISEAGGVTEAFF
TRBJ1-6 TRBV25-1 CASRDKSYNSPLHF
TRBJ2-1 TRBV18 CASSPRKGGAYNEQFF
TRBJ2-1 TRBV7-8 CASSPPGANNEQFF
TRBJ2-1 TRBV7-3 CASRLSSGNYNEQFF
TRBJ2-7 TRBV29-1 CSVATQGYEQYF
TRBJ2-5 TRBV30 CAWSVGLAGGGETQYF
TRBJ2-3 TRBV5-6 CASSLGLVSTDTQYF
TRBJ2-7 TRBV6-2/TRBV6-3 CASSYSTSGTYEQYF
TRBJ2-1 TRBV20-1 CSAREPLAHYNEQFF
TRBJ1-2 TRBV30 CAWENRDNYGYTF
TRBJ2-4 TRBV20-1 CSAMTSDGAKNIQYF
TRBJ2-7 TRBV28 CASSLGWTGRNEQYF
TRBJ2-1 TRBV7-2 CASSLELAGEQFF
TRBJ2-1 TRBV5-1 CASSPALGELGEQFF
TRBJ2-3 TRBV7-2 CASSLMTAGGTDTQYF
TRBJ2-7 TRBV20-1 CSASTPDLYEQYF
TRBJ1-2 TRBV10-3 CAISLDRVFGYTF
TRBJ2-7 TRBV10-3 CAISEAVTGTSEQYF
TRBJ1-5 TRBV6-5 CASSYGTHGGRGNQPQHF
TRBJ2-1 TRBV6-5 CASSYYLQGNGEQFF
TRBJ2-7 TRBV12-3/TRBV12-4 CASGRVPAPYEQYF
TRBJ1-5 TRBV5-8 CASSLFAGGSNQPQHF
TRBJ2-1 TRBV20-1 CSAMAGGRTNEQFF
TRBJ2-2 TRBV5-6 CASSLETWTGELFF
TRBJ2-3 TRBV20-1 CSARWIAGDPDTQYF